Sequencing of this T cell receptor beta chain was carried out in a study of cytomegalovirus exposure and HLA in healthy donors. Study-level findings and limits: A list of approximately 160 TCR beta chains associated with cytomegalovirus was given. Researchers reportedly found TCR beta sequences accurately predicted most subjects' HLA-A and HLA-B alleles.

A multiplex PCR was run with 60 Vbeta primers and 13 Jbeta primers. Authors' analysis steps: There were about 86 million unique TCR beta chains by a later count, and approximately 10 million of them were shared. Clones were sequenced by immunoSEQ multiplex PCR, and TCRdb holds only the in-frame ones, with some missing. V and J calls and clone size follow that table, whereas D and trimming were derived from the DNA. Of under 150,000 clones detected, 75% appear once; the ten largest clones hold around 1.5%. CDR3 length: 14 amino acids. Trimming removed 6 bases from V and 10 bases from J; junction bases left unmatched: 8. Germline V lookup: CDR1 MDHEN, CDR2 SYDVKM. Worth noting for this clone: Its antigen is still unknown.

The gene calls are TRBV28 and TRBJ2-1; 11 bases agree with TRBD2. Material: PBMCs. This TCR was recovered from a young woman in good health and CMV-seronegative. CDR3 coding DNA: TGTGCCAGCAGAGTAGCGGGGGGGCGGTGGGAGCAGTTCTTC. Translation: CASRVAGGRWEQFF.